The sequence of this TCR beta chain was determined in a study of T cells in localized non-small cell lung cancer. Study results and limitations: Researchers found a median approximately 50 of the top 100 tumor clones in adjacent lung. Longer overall survival associated with higher blood T cell density; shorter survival with higher adjacent-lung clonality.

Note on this clone: Its antigen is unidentified.

Using immunoSEQ multiplex PCR, the repertoire was profiled, and TCRdb retains in-frame clones only, with some absent. The profile shows tens of thousands of clones, around 90% of them singletons. This specimen was peripheral blood, taken before any cancer treatment. This receptor was obtained from a woman aged 35 to 70 with stage I squamous cell lung carcinoma.

CDR3 sequence: CASSRALINTEAFF. The CDR3 nucleotides are TGTGCCAGCAGTCGTGCTCTGATAAACACTGAAGCTTTCTTT. The chain recombines TRBV6-5 with TRBJ1-1; D unclear. The CDR3 contains 14 residues. CDR1 MNHEY and CDR2 SVGAGI come from the germline V gene. V lost 5 bases, J lost 2 bases, and 12 bases lay in between.